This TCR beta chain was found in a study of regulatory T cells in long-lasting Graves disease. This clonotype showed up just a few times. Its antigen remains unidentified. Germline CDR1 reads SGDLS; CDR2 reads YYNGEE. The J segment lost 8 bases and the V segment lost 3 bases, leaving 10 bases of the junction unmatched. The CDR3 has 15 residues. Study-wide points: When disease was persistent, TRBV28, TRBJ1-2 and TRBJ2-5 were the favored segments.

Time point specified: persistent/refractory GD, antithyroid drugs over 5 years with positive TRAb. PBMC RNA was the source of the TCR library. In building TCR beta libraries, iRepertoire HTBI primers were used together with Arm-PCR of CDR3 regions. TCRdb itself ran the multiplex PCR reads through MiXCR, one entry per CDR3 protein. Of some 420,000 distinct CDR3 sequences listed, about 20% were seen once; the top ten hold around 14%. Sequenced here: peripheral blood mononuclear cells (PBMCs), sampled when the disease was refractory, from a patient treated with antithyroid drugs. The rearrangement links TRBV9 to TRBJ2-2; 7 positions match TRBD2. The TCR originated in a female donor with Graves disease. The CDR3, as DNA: TGTGCCAGCAGCGCGGGACTACCGGGAGGTGGGGAGCTGTTTTTT. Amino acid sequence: CASSAGLPGGGELFF.